Shown below are 9 T cell receptor beta chains from a single sample sequenced in a study of shared clonotypes between healthy human individuals. Data came from immunoSEQ multiplex PCR; TCRdb stores just in-frame clones and leaves some out. The data hold about 1 million clones, with about 77% observed a single time. The source material was memory CD4+ T cells sorted from blood. Indicated subset: CD45RA-negative fraction. The receptor set was obtained from a man aged 18 to 30 in good health.

The J gene is TRBJ1-5, the V gene TRBV10-3; D possibly corresponds to TRBD1 (5 bases). Trimming stripped 4 bases from V and 6 bases from J, with 13 bases between. Germline V CDR1 and CDR2: ENHRY, SYGVKD. The CDR3 has 14 amino acids. The DNA of the CDR3 is TGTGCCATCAGTGTGGGGGAGGGAGGTCAGCCCCAGCATTTT. Protein: CAISVGEGGQPQHF.

CDR3 protein: CACSRGMHQHF. For the CDR3, the DNA is TGTGCCTGCTCCCGCGGGATGCACCAGCATTTT. This chain links TRBV30 with TRBJ1-5, with no clear D. There are 11 residues in the CDR3. Between the trimmed V and J ends, which lost 6 bases and 12 bases, there was a span of 15 bases. The germline gives CDR1 GTSNPN, CDR2 SVGIG (reference sequence). Full variable domain (remainder filled in from reference TRBV30 and TRBJ1-5): SQTIHQWPATLVQPVGSPLSLECTVEGTSNPNLYWYRQAAGRGLQLLFYSVGIGQISSEVPQNLSASRPQDRQFILSSKKLLLSDSGFYLCACSRGMHQHFGDGTRLSIL.

Comment on this clone: The sample has other DNA sequences that encode this CDR3 too. This rearrangement joins TRBV7-9 to TRBJ2-3; D gene uncertain. The CDR3 covers 15 residues. From germline, CDR1 is SEHNR and CDR2 FQNEAQ (reference sequence). V was cut by 1 base and J by 0 bases, with 8 bases left in between. In DNA, the CDR3 is TGTGCCAGCAGCTTAGAAGGAGTCAGCACAGATACGCAGTATTTT. Amino acids: CASSLEGVSTDTQYF.

This clone was found a few times. The V gene is TRBV13, the J gene TRBJ2-6, with a tentative D call TRBD2 (5 bases). Germline V gives CDR1 PRHDT, CDR2 FYEKMQ (reference sequence). This CDR3 comprises 18 residues. V was clipped by 6 bases and J by 0 bases, with 18 bases between them. The CDR3 spells CASSSPSGVISGANVLTF. The DNA of the CDR3 is TGTGCCAGCAGTTCCCCCTCCGGGGTAATCTCTGGGGCCAACGTCCTGACTTTC.

The V call is TRBV23-1, the J call TRBJ2-7, with D maybe TRBD2 (5 bases). TRBV23-1 has ORF status, its function being uncertain. The CDR3 has 15 amino acids. The V gene lost 7 bases and the J gene lost 1 base, with 17 bases spanning the gap. The CDR3 nucleotides are TGCGCCAGCACCCAAAGCCGGGATCCGTCCTACGAGCAGTACTTC. This translates into CASTQSRDPSYEQYF.

The genes are TRBV2 and TRBJ1-4; TRBD1 agrees at 7 bases. The V gene's germline CDR1 is SNHLY and CDR2 FYNNEI. Trimming took 1 base from V and 5 from J; bases not matched to a gene: 4. The CDR3 runs to 15 residues. CDR3 nucleotide sequence: TGTGCCAGCAGTGAAGGGGGACAGCTCAATGAAAAACTGTTTTTT. It translates to CASSEGGQLNEKLFF.

The gene calls are TRBV10-3 and TRBJ2-7; perhaps TRBD2 as D (5 bases). Per the germline V gene, CDR1 is ENHRY and CDR2 is SYGVKD. Trimming took 7 bases from V and 5 from J, leaving 15 bases between them. CDR3 length: 13 residues. The CDR3 reads CAITEGFFDEQYF. The CDR3 DNA reads as TGTGCCATCACAGAGGGTTTCTTCGACGAGCAGTACTTC.

The chain carries TRBV5-1 and TRBJ2-3; TRBD1 matches 7 bases. The CDR3 runs 15 residues. From germline, CDR1 is SGHRS and CDR2 YFSETQ. V gave up 1 base and J gave up 2 bases; unmatched junction bases: 4. In DNA, the CDR3 is TGCGCCAGCAGCTTGAAGGGGGCGGTCACAGATACGCAGTATTTT. It specifies CASSLKGAVTDTQYF. Full variable domain (rest looked up from reference TRBV5-1 and TRBJ2-3): KAGVTQTPRYLIKTRGQQVTLSCSPISGHRSVSWYQQTPGQGLQFLFEYFSETQRNKGNFPGRFSGRQFSNSRSEMNVSTLELGDSALYLCASSLKGAVTDTQYFGPGTRLTVL.

The rearrangement links TRBV30 to TRBJ1-2; 7 nucleotides align to TRBD1. J lost 5 bases, V lost 0 bases, and 6 bases had no gene match. CDR1 GTSNPN and CDR2 SVGIG come from the germline V gene (reference sequence). The CDR3 length is 14 residues. The DNA of the CDR3 is TGTGCCTGGAGTGTAAAGAACAGGGGATATGGCTACACCTTC. Amino acids: CAWSVKNRGYGYTF.